These 25 T cell receptor beta chains were sequenced from one sample in a study of radiotherapy plus CTLA-4 blockade in lung cancer. Generated by immunoSEQ multiplex PCR, the TCRdb table keeps only in-frame clones and is missing some. Of approximately 81,000 clones listed, about four fifths are singletons. The specimen comprised peripheral blood, sampled from a patient treated with radiotherapy plus ipilimumab. These receptor sequences come from a human donor with non-small cell lung cancer who had a partial response to radiotherapy plus ipilimumab. Some clones in this sample may be carry-over from other donors' samples.

The chain links TRBV7-6 to TRBJ1-1; D gene ambiguous. The germline CDR1 and CDR2 sequences are SGHVS and FNYEAQ. The CDR3 has 13 residues. V was clipped by 5 bases and J by 1 base, with 8 bases between them. In DNA, the CDR3 is TGTGCCAGCAGCCGGGAGAGGAACACTGAAGCTTTCTTT. It yields the protein CASSRERNTEAFF. Supplemented by reference TRBV7-6 and TRBJ1-1, the full variable domain reads GAGVSQSPRYKVTKRGQDVALRCDPISGHVSLYWYRQALGQGPEFLTYFNYEAQQDKSGLPNDRFSAERPEGSISTLTIQRTEQRDSAMYRCASSRERNTEAFFGQGTRLTVV.

The rearrangement joins TRBV7-2 to TRBJ2-3; 9 nucleotides match TRBD2. Trimming removed 7 bases from V and 3 bases from J; junction bases left unmatched: 8. CDR1 and CDR2 (germline): SGHTA, FQGNSA. The CDR3 loop spans 15 amino acids. The CDR3 DNA is TGTGCCAGCACCTCCCGGGCGGGGGGGACAGATACGCAGTATTTT. As protein: CASTSRAGGTDTQYF.

The chain is built from TRBV30 and TRBJ1-4; 7 bases are shared with TRBD1. V shed 4 bases and J 4 bases; nucleotides not matched to a gene: 6. The CDR3 covers 14 residues. Germline V lookup: CDR1 GTSNPN, CDR2 SVGIG (reference sequence). Here the CDR3 reads CAWNRGLDNEKLFF. In DNA, the CDR3 is TGTGCCTGGAACAGGGGACTTGATAATGAAAAACTGTTTTTT.

The chain joins TRBV9 to TRBJ2-3, with D possibly TRBD2 on 7 matching bases. V lost 3 bases, J lost 1 base, and 18 bases lay in between. The CDR3 runs 17 residues. From germline, CDR1 is SGDLS and CDR2 YYNGEE. The CDR3 DNA reads as TGTGCCAGCAGCGCAAGGGGGGGGGCGCGGGGCACAGATACGCAGTATTTT. Its translation is CASSARGGARGTDTQYF.

The rearrangement joins TRBV28 to TRBJ2-5; D gene unclear. CDR3 size: 12 residues. Germline-derived CDR1 and CDR2 are MDHEN and SYDVKM. The V end lost 6 bases, the J end lost 2 bases, and 7 bases lay between the germline ends. The CDR3 bases are TGTGCCAGCAGACTCGGGCAAGAGACCCAGTACTTC. Its translation: CASRLGQETQYF. Supplemented by reference TRBV28 and TRBJ2-5, the full variable domain reads DVKVTQSSRYLVKRTGEKVFLECVQDMDHENMFWYRQDPGLGLRLIYFSYDVKMKEKGDIPEGYSVSREKKERFSLILESASTNQTSMYLCASRLGQETQYFGPGTRLLVL.

V gene TRBV6-5 combines with J gene TRBJ2-7, with no clear D. CDR1 and CDR2 from the germline V gene are MNHEY and SVGAGI. Trimming shortened V by 5 bases and J by 4 bases, and 9 bases separated the two germline ends. This CDR3 spans 12 amino acids. In nucleotides, the CDR3 is TGTGCCAGCAGTCTGTTATCTTACGAGCAGTACTTC. Amino acid sequence: CASSLLSYEQYF.

The chain is built from TRBV5-6 and TRBJ2-5; D unresolved. This CDR3 region has 14 residues. Looked up from germline, CDR1 is SGHDT and CDR2 is YYEEEE. Trimming shortened V by 1 base and J by 2 bases, and 9 bases separated the two germline ends. CDR3 in DNA: TGTGCCAGCAGCTTGTGGCACCTTCAAGAGACCCAGTACTTC. Its translation: CASSLWHLQETQYF. Looking up the rest from reference TRBV5-6 and TRBJ2-5 gives the full variable domain: DAGVTQSPTHLIKTRGQQVTLRCSPKSGHDTVSWYQQALGQGPQFIFQYYEEEERQRGNFPDRFSGHQFPNYSSELNVNALLLGDSALYLCASSLWHLQETQYFGPGTRLLVL.

This chain links TRBV19 with TRBJ1-5, with 7 bases matching TRBD1. The germline CDR1 and CDR2 sequences are LNHDA and SQIVND (reference sequence). The length of the CDR3 is 14 residues. V was pared by 6 bases and J by 5 bases, with 7 bases of the junction left unmatched. The CDR3 loop is CASRQGVGDQPQHF. CDR3 in DNA: TGTGCCAGTAGGCAGGGGGTAGGAGATCAGCCCCAGCATTTT.

The rearrangement joins TRBV28 to TRBJ2-2, with D possibly TRBD2 on 5 matching bases. CDR3 size: 14 residues. Germline V gives CDR1 MDHEN, CDR2 SYDVKM. The ends were cut back, 6 bases at V and 5 bases at J, with 13 bases in the middle. The chain's CDR3 is CASRSGAETGELFF. The CDR3 nucleotides read TGTGCCAGCAGATCCGGAGCGGAGACCGGGGAGCTGTTTTTT.

This CDR3 is CASSSGQGVPYEQYF. The CDR3 DNA follows: TGTGCCAGCAGTTCGGGACAGGGGGTGCCCTACGAGCAGTACTTC. This chain joins TRBV6-1 and TRBJ2-7; 11 positions match TRBD1. The ends lost 5 bases at V and 2 bases at J; junction bases unmatched: 5. This CDR3 is built from 15 residues. From germline, CDR1 is MNHNS and CDR2 SASEGT.

The rearrangement links TRBV11-2 to TRBJ2-2, with D perhaps TRBD2 (6 bases). Trimming removed 5 bases from V and 6 bases from J, with 16 bases in between. Germline V lookup: CDR1 SGHAT, CDR2 FQNNGV. This CDR3 has 15 amino acids. In DNA form, the CDR3 reads TGTGCCAGCAGCAATAGGAGGGCCGGGTCCGGGGAGCTGTTTTTT. It is translated as CASSNRRAGSGELFF.

The chain links TRBV29-1 to TRBJ2-5, with D possibly matching TRBD2 (6 bases). This CDR3 comprises 11 residues. Germline V gene sequence: CDR1 SQVTM, CDR2 ANQGSEA. V was clipped by 7 bases and J by 0 bases, with 6 bases between them. CDR3 DNA: TGCAGCGGCGGGAACCAAGAGACCCAGTACTTC. It codes for CSGGNQETQYF.

The chain couples TRBV19 to TRBJ1-4, with D possibly matching TRBD1 (5 bases). The V and J ends lost 1 base and 4 bases respectively, with 13 bases between them. The germline gives CDR1 LNHDA, CDR2 SQIVND (reference sequence). The CDR3 contains 16 residues. The DNA for the CDR3 is TGTGCCAGTAGTATAGGGATGACAGTTGATAATGAAAAACTGTTTTTT. It codes for CASSIGMTVDNEKLFF. The full variable domain, its missing parts supplied by reference TRBV19 and TRBJ1-4, is DGGITQSPKYLFRKEGQNVTLSCEQNLNHDAMYWYRQDPGQGLRLIYYSQIVNDFQKGDIAEGYSVSREKKESFPLTVTSAQKNPTAFYLCASSIGMTVDNEKLFFGSGTQLSVL.

The chain links TRBV7-8 to TRBJ1-6; unclear D gene. From germline, CDR1 is SGHVS and CDR2 FQNEAQ. This CDR3 is 13 amino acids long. Trimming left V 0 bases short and J 8 bases short, with 5 bases between. The CDR3 DNA reads TGTGCCAGCAGCTTAGCGAGGGATTCACCCCTCCACTTT. Translated: CASSLARDSPLHF.

A few counts support this clone. The V and J genes are TRBV7-4 and TRBJ1-4; D remains ambiguous. This CDR3 contains 14 residues. Germline CDR1 and CDR2: SGHVT and SQSDAQ. V was shortened by 6 bases and J by 6 bases, with 14 bases between the two germline ends. As DNA, the CDR3 is TGTGCCAGCAGTTTTACCGGGAGGCATGAAAAACTGTTTTTT. Protein: CASSFTGRHEKLFF.

This chain links TRBV13 with TRBJ2-7; 11 bases are shared with TRBD1. Germline trimming cut 4 bases from V and 6 bases from J; bases unmatched to any gene: 2. Per the germline V gene, CDR1 is PRHDT and CDR2 is FYEKMQ (reference sequence). The CDR3 is 13 amino acids. The CDR3 region is CASSWTGGGEQYF. The CDR3 DNA sequence: TGTGCCAGCAGCTGGACAGGGGGCGGCGAGCAGTACTTC.

This clone was found once. The V and J genes are TRBV6-1 and TRBJ2-5; D ambiguous. V was pared by 5 bases and J by 1 base, with 11 bases between. Germline loops: CDR1 MNHNS, CDR2 SASEGT. The CDR3 is made up of 14 amino acids. This CDR3 reads CASSSRMSQETQYF. In DNA, the CDR3 is TGTGCCAGCAGTTCCAGGATGTCCCAAGAGACCCAGTACTTC.

The CDR3 spells CASSLDHRGGEKLFF. CDR3 nucleotide sequence: TGCGCCAGCAGCTTGGACCACAGGGGAGGTGAAAAACTGTTTTTT. The chain is built from TRBV5-1 and TRBJ1-4, with 7 bases fitting TRBD1. From germline, CDR1 is SGHRS and CDR2 YFSETQ. CDR3 length: 15 residues. With 0 bases clipped from V and 7 bases from J, the junction kept 6 bases outside the gene matches.

This chain links TRBV7-2 with TRBJ2-1; D ambiguous. V lost 4 bases and J lost 6, with 10 bases in between. Germline V gene lookup returns CDR1 SGHTA and CDR2 FQGNSA. CDR3 size: 13 residues. The CDR3 here is CASSSPTRNEQFF. Written as DNA, the CDR3 is TGTGCCAGCAGCTCTCCTACCCGCAATGAGCAGTTCTTC.

In nucleotides, the CDR3 is TGCAGCGTTGAACCAGGGAATAATGAGCAGTTCTTC. Its protein is CSVEPGNNEQFF. This chain joins TRBV29-1 and TRBJ2-1; TRBD1 might be the D (5 bases). The CDR3 is made up of 12 amino acids. Germline V gene lookup returns CDR1 SQVTM and CDR2 ANQGSEA. The V and J ends lost 2 bases and 7 bases respectively, with 9 bases between them.

The rearrangement links TRBV30 to TRBJ2-5; D remains unclear. Trimming removed 0 bases at V and 1 base at J, with 6 bases between. The germline V gene has CDR1 GTSNPN and CDR2 SVGIG (reference sequence). CDR3 size: 13 residues. CDR3 protein: CAWSVSLQETQYF. CDR3 nucleotides: TGTGCCTGGAGTGTTTCACTCCAAGAGACCCAGTACTTC.

The genes are TRBV28 and TRBJ2-5; D possibly corresponds to TRBD2 (5 bases). CDR1 MDHEN and CDR2 SYDVKM come from the germline V gene. Trimming removed 6 bases at V and 7 bases at J, with 36 bases between. The CDR3 covers 20 residues. The CDR3 sequence is CASSTLEAGYFNPRRGTQYF. CDR3 DNA: TGTGCCAGCAGCACCCTAGAGGCGGGTTACTTCAACCCTCGTCGAGGGACCCAGTACTTC.

The chain couples TRBV7-9 to TRBJ2-6; tentatively, D is TRBD1 (6 bases). Trimming removed 8 bases at V and 0 bases at J, with 11 bases between. There are 15 residues in the CDR3. Germline CDR1 and CDR2: SEHNR and FQNEAQ (reference sequence). The CDR3 loop is CASGTSNSGANVLTF. CDR3 DNA: TGTGCCAGCGGGACATCCAACTCTGGGGCCAACGTCCTGACTTTC.

V is TRBV7-7 and J is TRBJ1-2; D not resolved. Germline V gene sequence: CDR1 SSHAT, CDR2 FNYEAQ (reference sequence). The CDR3 runs 12 residues. V was cut by 5 bases and J by 4 bases, with 8 bases left in between. The CDR3 region has the DNA TGTGCCAGCAGCGACGACACCTATGGCTACACCTTC. It is translated as CASSDDTYGYTF.

J is TRBJ1-2 and V is TRBV10-3; 8 nucleotides agree with TRBD1. The CDR3 runs 14 residues. The ends lost 6 bases at V and 5 bases at J; junction bases unmatched: 8. Germline-derived CDR1 and CDR2 are ENHRY and SYGVKD. CDR3 sequence (DNA): TGTGCCATCAGGGACAGGGAGAATAGATATGGCTACACCTTC. The encoded protein is CAIRDRENRYGYTF.